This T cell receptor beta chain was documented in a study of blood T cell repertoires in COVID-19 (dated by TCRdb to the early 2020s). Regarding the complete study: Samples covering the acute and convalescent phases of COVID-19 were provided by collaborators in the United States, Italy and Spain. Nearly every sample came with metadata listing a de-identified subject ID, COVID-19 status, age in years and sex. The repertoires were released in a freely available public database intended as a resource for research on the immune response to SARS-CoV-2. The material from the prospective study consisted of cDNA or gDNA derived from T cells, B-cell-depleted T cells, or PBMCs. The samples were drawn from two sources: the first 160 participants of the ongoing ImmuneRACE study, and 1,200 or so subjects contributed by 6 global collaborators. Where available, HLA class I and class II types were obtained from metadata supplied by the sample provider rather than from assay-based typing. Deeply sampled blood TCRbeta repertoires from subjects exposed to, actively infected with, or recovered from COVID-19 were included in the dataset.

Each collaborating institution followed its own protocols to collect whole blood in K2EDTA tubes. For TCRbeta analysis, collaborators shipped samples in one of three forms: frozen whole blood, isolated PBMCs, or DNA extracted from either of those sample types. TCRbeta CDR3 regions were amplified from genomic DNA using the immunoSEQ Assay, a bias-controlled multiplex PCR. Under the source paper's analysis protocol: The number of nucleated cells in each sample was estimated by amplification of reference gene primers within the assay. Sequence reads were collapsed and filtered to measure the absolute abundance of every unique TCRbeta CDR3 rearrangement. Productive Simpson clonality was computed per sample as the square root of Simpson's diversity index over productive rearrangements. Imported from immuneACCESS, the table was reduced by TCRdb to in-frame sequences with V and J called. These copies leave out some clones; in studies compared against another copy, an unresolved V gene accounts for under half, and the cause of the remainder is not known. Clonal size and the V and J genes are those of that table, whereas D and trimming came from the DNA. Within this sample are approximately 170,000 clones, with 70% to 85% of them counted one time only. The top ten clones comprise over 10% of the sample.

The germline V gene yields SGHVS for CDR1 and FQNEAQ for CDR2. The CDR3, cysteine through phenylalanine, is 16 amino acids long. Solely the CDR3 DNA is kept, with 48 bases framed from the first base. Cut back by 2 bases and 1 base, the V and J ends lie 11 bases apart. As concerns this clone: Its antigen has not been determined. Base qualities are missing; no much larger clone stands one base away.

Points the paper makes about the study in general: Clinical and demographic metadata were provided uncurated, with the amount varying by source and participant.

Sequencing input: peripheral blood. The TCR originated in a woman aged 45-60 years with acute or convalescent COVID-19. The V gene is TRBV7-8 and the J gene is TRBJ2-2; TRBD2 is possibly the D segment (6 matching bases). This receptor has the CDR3 CASSLLPSVNTGELFF. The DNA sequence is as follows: TGTGCCAGCAGCTTACTTCCTAGCGTGAACACCGGGGAGCTGTTTTTT.